These 11 T cell receptor beta chains share one sample of origin, sequenced in a study of cytomegalovirus exposure and HLA in healthy donors. Both 60 Vbeta primers and 13 Jbeta primers went into the PCR. Generated by immunoSEQ multiplex PCR, the TCRdb table keeps only in-frame clones and is missing some. The sample includes over 150,000 clones, 80% to 90% of them seen just once. The sequencing input was PBMCs. Source of these receptors: a man aged 25 to 40 in good health and CMV-seropositive.

Details on this clone: The junction departs from the called germline gene at one end, perhaps through a read error. The rearrangement links TRBV13 to TRBJ2-1; possibly TRBD2 for D (5 bases). Germline lookup yields CDR1 PRHDT and CDR2 FYEKMQ (reference sequence). The CDR3 has 15 amino acids. Here the CDR3 DNA reads TGTGCCAGCAGCGGAACGGGGAGCTCCTACAATCAGCAGTTCTTC. Residues: CASSGTGSSYNQQFF.

In DNA form, the CDR3 reads TGTGCTAGCAACAGGGAGGGCCGCTACGAGCAGTACTTC. Translating gives CASNREGRYEQYF. This rearrangement joins TRBV12-5 to TRBJ2-7; D possibly corresponds to TRBD2 (7 bases). V was trimmed by 9 bases and J by 3 bases, leaving 15 bases between them. This CDR3 region has 13 residues. In germline, CDR1 is LGHNT, CDR2 FRNRAP.

This clone appeared a single time. V is TRBV27 and J is TRBJ2-7; 10 positions agree with TRBD1. Germline assignment: CDR1 MNHEY and CDR2 SMNVEV (reference sequence). With V trimmed by 6 bases and J by 5 bases, 4 bases remained unmatched. This CDR3 is 13 amino acids long. The CDR3 spells CASRAGQGDEQYF. CDR3 DNA sequence: TGTGCCAGCAGGGCCGGACAGGGGGACGAGCAGTACTTC.

The gene calls are TRBV27 and TRBJ2-2, with 7 positions matching TRBD2. CDR1 MNHEY and CDR2 SMNVEV come from the germline V gene (reference sequence). The CDR3 contains 12 residues. V lost 4 bases and J lost 7; bases outside the gene matches: 0. The CDR3 DNA reads as TGTGCCAGCAGTTCGGGAGGCGGGGAGCTGTTTTTT. It is translated as CASSSGGGELFF.

The gene calls are TRBV7-3 and TRBJ2-3, with TRBD2 identical over 11 bases. The CDR3 runs to 17 residues. The trim removed 2 bases at V and 6 bases at J, leaving 10 bases unmatched. Germline loops: CDR1 SGHTA, CDR2 FQGTGA. The CDR3 DNA reads TGTGCCAGCAGCTTAGGCCTAGCGGGAGGATTAGTTGATACGCAGTATTTT. Its translation is CASSLGLAGGLVDTQYF.

The DNA for the CDR3 is TGTGCCAGCTCCCCGGGACAGCAGAACACCGGGGAGCTGTTTTTT. Residues: CASSPGQQNTGELFF. V is TRBV18 and J is TRBJ2-2, with 7 nucleotides matching TRBD1. The CDR3 loop spans 15 amino acids. The germline V gene has CDR1 KGHSH and CDR2 LQKENI. Germline trimming cut 6 bases from V and 1 base from J; bases unmatched to any gene: 5.

This chain joins TRBV5-4 and TRBJ2-7; 12 bases are shared with TRBD2. The length of the CDR3 is 15 residues. Germline CDR1 and CDR2: SGHNT and YYREEE (reference sequence). Trimming removed 4 bases from V and 5 bases from J; junction bases left unmatched: 7. The CDR3 here is CASSLSSGRGDEQYF. CDR3 coding DNA: TGTGCCAGCAGCCTTTCTAGCGGGAGGGGGGACGAGCAGTACTTC.

This chain links TRBV29-1 with TRBJ2-1; 7 bases align to TRBD2. J lost 6 bases, V lost 4 bases, and 12 bases had no gene match. Germline V lookup: CDR1 SQVTM, CDR2 ANQGSEA. The CDR3 spans 15 residues. CDR3 DNA: TGCAGCGTTGGAGGCGGGGGAAGGGGTGGCAATGAGCAGTTCTTC. It yields the protein CSVGGGGRGGNEQFF.

This chain joins TRBV25-1 and TRBJ2-5, with a tentative D call TRBD2 (5 bases). Trimming left V 4 bases short and J 5 bases short, with 14 bases between. Germline V gene data show CDR1 as MGHDK and CDR2 as SYGVNS. The CDR3 is made up of 14 amino acids. The CDR3 sequence: CASSGPTSQETQYF. CDR3 DNA: TGTGCCAGCAGTGGACCCACTAGTCAGGAGACCCAGTACTTC. Combining the CDR3 with reference TRBV25-1 and TRBJ2-5 gives the whole variable domain EADIYQTPRYLVIGTGKKITLECSQTMGHDKMYWYQQDPGMELHLIHYSYGVNSTEKGDLSSESTVSRIRTEHFPLTLESARPSHTSQYLCASSGPTSQETQYFGPGTRLLVL.

The V call is TRBV6-1, the J call TRBJ1-5; D may be TRBD1 (5 bases). The V gene lost 8 bases and the J gene lost 4 bases, with 12 bases spanning the gap. The CDR3 contains 13 residues. Germline V gives CDR1 MNHNS, CDR2 SASEGT. The CDR3 nucleotides read TGTGCCAGCCACTTACCAGGGAATCAGCCCCAGCATTTT. It encodes CASHLPGNQPQHF.

The chain recombines TRBV27 with TRBJ1-2; 9 bases are shared with TRBD1. V trimming: 5 bases; J trimming: 6 bases; junction bases outside the gene matches: 7. CDR3 length: 14 amino acids. In germline, CDR1 is MNHEY, CDR2 SMNVEV (reference sequence). CDR3 residues: CASSRRTGADGYTF. In nucleotides, the CDR3 is TGTGCCAGCAGTCGCAGGACAGGGGCGGATGGCTACACCTTC.